The next 12 T cell receptor beta chains were all read from a single sample in a study of cytomegalovirus exposure and HLA in healthy donors. PCR amplification relied on 60 Vbeta primers (plus 13 Jbeta primers). Repertoires were generated with immunoSEQ multiplex PCR, while TCRdb's copy carries only in-frame clones and drops some. The table has about 150,000 clones, roughly three quarters seen once. Material for sequencing was PBMCs. The receptors stem from a man aged 30-40 years in good health and CMV-seropositive.

The genes are TRBV6-1 and TRBJ1-1; possible D gene TRBD1, 5 bases. The V and J ends lost 6 bases and 7 bases respectively, with 18 bases between them. Germline values: CDR1 MNHNS, CDR2 SASEGT. This CDR3 is built from 14 residues. The CDR3 is CASRQGIGYFEAFF. CDR3 bases: TGTGCCAGCAGGCAGGGAATAGGGTACTTTGAAGCTTTCTTT.

The rearrangement links TRBV5-1 to TRBJ1-4; no firm D call. The CDR3 contains 16 residues. Trimming removed 0 bases at V and 2 bases at J, with 11 bases between. Looked up from germline, CDR1 is SGHRS and CDR2 is YFSETQ. The CDR3 region is CASSLGSTTTNEKLFF. The CDR3 bases are TGCGCCAGCAGCTTGGGTTCGACAACCACTAATGAAAAACTGTTTTTT.

The chain links TRBV6-5 to TRBJ1-1; perhaps TRBD1 as D (5 bases). Deletions cut 7 bases from V and 1 base from J, with 13 bases between. The CDR3 loop spans 14 amino acids. Germline CDR1 reads MNHEY; CDR2 reads SVGAGI. The CDR3 DNA follows: TGTGCCAGCATACGGCAGGGTTGGAACACTGAAGCTTTCTTT. It encodes CASIRQGWNTEAFF.

This clone was counted between two and nine times. V usage is TRBV5-6 and J usage is TRBJ2-1, with D possibly matching TRBD1 (5 bases). The CDR3 has 18 residues. Trimming removed 4 bases from V and 0 bases from J, with 20 bases in between. Germline V lookup: CDR1 SGHDT, CDR2 YYEEEE. The CDR3 nucleotides are TGTGCCAGCAGCATATACCGGACAAGCCGAGGCTCCTACAATGAGCAGTTCTTC. Protein product: CASSIYRTSRGSYNEQFF.

CDR3 region: CASSEALSTDTQYF. CDR3 in DNA: TGTGCCAGCAGTGAAGCCCTTAGCACAGATACGCAGTATTTT. The V call is TRBV2, the J call TRBJ2-3; the D is unclear. This CDR3 spans 14 amino acids. The V end lost 0 bases, the J end lost 0 bases, and 4 bases lay between the germline ends. Germline CDR1 and CDR2: SNHLY and FYNNEI.

The V gene is TRBV7-9, the J gene TRBJ1-3; TRBD1 matches at 9 bases. CDR3 length: 13 residues. V was pared by 4 bases and J by 6 bases, with 1 base of the junction left unmatched. Germline values: CDR1 SEHNR, CDR2 FQNEAQ (reference sequence). CDR3 region: CASSWDRENTIYF. For the CDR3, the DNA is TGTGCCAGCAGCTGGGACAGGGAAAACACCATATATTTT.

The gene calls are TRBV4-1 and TRBJ2-5; TRBD1 matches 9 bases. The CDR3 loop spans 14 amino acids. With V trimmed by 1 base and J by 10 bases, 7 bases remained unmatched. The germline CDR1 and CDR2 sequences are MGHRA and YSYEKL. CDR3 DNA sequence: TGCGCCAGCAGCCAAGGGACAGGGGCGGTGGGCCAGTACTTC. Its protein is CASSQGTGAVGQYF.

This clone was counted once. The CDR3 bases are TGTGCCAGCAGTTTAGGGACTAGGGTGAACAATGAGCAGTTCTTC. It codes for CASSLGTRVNNEQFF. This chain links TRBV28 with TRBJ2-1; 8 positions match TRBD2. The V segment lost 2 bases and the J segment 5 bases; nucleotides outside the gene matches: 5. This CDR3 contains 15 residues. Germline V lookup: CDR1 MDHEN, CDR2 SYDVKM.

The CDR3 nucleotides read TGTGCCAGCAGTGAAGGGGTTGGCAGGGCCGGTGGATATGGCTACACCTTC. Translation: CASSEGVGRAGGYGYTF. The J gene is TRBJ1-2, the V gene TRBV2; D might be TRBD1 (5 bases). V shed 1 base and J shed 5 bases, with 20 bases lying between them. Per the germline V gene, CDR1 is SNHLY and CDR2 is FYNNEI. The CDR3 extends over 17 amino acids.

This clone was detected a few times. The chain uses TRBV27 and TRBJ2-5; 11 nucleotides line up with TRBD2. J gave up 5 bases and V 9 bases, and 8 bases lay outside the gene matches. This CDR3 comprises 14 residues. In germline, CDR1 is MNHEY, CDR2 SMNVEV (reference sequence). CDR3 sequence (DNA): TGTGCCAGTGGCCGACTAGCGGGGTACGAGACCCAGTACTTC. Residues: CASGRLAGYETQYF.

The chain joins TRBV15 to TRBJ2-7; weak D call: TRBD2 (6 bases). Trimming removed 0 bases from V and 5 bases from J, with 17 bases in between. Germline CDR1 and CDR2: LNHNV and YYDKDF (reference sequence). CDR3 length equals 16 residues. The CDR3 spells CATSRDGGPTFHEQYF. The CDR3 nucleotides are TGTGCCACCAGCAGAGACGGGGGACCTACTTTTCACGAGCAGTACTTC.

The rearrangement uses TRBV7-7 and TRBJ1-2; 9 bases map to TRBD1. V trimming: 7 bases; J trimming: 6 bases; junction bases outside the gene matches: 6. The CDR3 length is 13 residues. CDR1 is SSHAT and CDR2 is FNYEAQ in the germline V gene (reference sequence). This chain's CDR3 is CASTQGAADGYTF. The DNA of the CDR3 is TGTGCCAGCACACAGGGGGCGGCAGATGGCTACACCTTC.